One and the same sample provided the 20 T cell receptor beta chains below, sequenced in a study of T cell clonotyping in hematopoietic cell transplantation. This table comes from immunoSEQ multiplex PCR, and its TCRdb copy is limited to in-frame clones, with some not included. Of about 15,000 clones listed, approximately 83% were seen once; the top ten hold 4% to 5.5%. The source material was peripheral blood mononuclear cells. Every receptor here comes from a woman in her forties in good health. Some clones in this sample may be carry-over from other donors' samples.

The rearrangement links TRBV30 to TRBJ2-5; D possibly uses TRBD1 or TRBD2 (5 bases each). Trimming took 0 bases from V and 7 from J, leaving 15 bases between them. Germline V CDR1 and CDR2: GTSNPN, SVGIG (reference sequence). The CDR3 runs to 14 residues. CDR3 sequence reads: CAWSVGDGLGTQYF. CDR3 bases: TGTGCCTGGAGTGTAGGGGACGGCCTCGGGACCCAGTACTTC.

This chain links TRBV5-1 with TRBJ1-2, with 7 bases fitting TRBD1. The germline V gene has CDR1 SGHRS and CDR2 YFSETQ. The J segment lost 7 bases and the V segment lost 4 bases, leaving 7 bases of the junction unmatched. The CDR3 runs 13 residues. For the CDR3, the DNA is TGCGCCAGCAGCGTCGACAGGGACCGTGGCTACACCTTC. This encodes CASSVDRDRGYTF.

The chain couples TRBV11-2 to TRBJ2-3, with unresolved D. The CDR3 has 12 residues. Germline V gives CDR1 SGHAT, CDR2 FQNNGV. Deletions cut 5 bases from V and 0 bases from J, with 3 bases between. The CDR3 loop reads CASSPSTDTQYF. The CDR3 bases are TGTGCCAGCAGCCCGAGCACAGATACGCAGTATTTT.

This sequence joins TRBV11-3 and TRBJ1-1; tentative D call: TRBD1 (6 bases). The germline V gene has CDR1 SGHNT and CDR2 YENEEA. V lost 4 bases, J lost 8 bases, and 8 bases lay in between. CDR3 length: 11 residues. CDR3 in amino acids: CASSSGTEAFF. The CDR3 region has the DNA TGTGCCAGCAGCTCCGGGACAGAAGCTTTCTTT. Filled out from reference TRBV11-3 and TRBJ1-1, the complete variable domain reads EAGVVQSPRYKIIEKKQPVAFWCNPISGHNTLYWYLQNLGQGPELLIRYENEEAVDDSQLPKDRFSAERLKGVDSTLKIQPAELGDSAVYLCASSSGTEAFFGQGTRLTVV.

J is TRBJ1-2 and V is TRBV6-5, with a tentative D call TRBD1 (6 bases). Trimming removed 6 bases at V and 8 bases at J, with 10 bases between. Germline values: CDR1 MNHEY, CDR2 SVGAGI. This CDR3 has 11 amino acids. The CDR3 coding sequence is TGTGCCAGCAGGACAGGTTACGGCTACACCTTC. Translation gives CASRTGYGYTF.

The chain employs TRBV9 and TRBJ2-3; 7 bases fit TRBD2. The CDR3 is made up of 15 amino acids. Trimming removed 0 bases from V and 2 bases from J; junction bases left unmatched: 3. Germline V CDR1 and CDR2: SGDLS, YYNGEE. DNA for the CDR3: TGTGCCAGCAGCGTAGCCGGACTAGACACAGATACGCAGTATTTT. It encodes CASSVAGLDTDTQYF.

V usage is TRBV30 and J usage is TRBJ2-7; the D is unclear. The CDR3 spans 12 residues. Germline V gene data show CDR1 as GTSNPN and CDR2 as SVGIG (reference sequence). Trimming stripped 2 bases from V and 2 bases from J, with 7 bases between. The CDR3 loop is CAWSRSPYEQYF. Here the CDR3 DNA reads TGTGCCTGGAGTAGGTCGCCCTACGAGCAGTACTTC.

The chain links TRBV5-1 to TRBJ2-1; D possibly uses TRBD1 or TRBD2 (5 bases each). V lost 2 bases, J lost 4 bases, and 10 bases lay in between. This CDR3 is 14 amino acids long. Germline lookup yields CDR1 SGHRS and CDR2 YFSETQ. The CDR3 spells CASSFPGAYNEQFF. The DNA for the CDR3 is TGCGCCAGCAGCTTCCCCGGGGCGTACAATGAGCAGTTCTTC.

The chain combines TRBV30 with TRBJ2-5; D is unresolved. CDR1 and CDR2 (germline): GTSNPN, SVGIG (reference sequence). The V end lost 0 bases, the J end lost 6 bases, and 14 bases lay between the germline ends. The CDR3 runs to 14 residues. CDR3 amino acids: CAWSVLSSYKTQYF. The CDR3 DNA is TGTGCCTGGAGTGTACTGTCCTCGTACAAGACCCAGTACTTC.

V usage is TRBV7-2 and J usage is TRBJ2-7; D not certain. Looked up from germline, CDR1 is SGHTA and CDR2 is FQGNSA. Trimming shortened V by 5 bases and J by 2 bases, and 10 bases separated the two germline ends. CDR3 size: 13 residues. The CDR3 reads CASSLARTYEQYF. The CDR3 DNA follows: TGTGCCAGCAGCCTGGCTCGCACCTACGAGCAGTACTTC.

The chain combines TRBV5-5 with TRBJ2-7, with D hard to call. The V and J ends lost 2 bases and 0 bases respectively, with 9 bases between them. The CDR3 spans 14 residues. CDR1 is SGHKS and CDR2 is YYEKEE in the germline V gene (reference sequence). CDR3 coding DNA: TGTGCCAGCAGCTTACCGGGTTACTCCTACGAGCAGTACTTC. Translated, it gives CASSLPGYSYEQYF.

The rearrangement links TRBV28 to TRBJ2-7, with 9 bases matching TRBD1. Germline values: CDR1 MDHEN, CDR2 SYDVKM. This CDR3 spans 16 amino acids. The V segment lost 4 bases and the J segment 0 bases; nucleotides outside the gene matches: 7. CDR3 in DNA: TGTGCCAGCAGTTATCGCCCGGGACAGGGCTCCTACGAGCAGTACTTC. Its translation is CASSYRPGQGSYEQYF.

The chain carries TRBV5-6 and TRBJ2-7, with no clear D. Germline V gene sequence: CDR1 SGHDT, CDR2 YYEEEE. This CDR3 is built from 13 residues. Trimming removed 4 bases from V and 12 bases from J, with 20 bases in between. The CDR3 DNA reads TGTGCCAGCAGCCTTGGTAGTGATGGGGTGGGGTACTTC. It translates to CASSLGSDGVGYF.

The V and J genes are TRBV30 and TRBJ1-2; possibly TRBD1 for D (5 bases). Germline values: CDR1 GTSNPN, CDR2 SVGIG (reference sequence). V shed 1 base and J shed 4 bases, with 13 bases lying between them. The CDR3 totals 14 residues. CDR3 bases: TGTGCCTGGAGTGGCGGGACGTACATCTATGGCTACACCTTC. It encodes CAWSGGTYIYGYTF.

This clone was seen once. CDR3 in amino acids: CASSQDRREKLFF. DNA for the CDR3: TGCGCCAGCAGCCAAGATCGGCGGGAAAAACTGTTTTTT. This chain uses TRBV4-3 with TRBJ1-4, with D hard to call. With 0 bases removed from V and 8 bases from J, the gap between germline ends came to 7 bases. Germline V gene sequence: CDR1 LGHNA, CDR2 YSLEER. CDR3 size: 13 residues.

Written as DNA, the CDR3 is TGCGCCAGCAGCTTGAGTGACAGAGCCTACGAGCAGTACTTC. Translation gives CASSLSDRAYEQYF. The gene calls are TRBV5-1 and TRBJ2-7; a weak D match, TRBD1 (5 bases). This CDR3 has 14 amino acids. Germline V gives CDR1 SGHRS, CDR2 YFSETQ. V was clipped by 1 base and J by 2 bases, with 10 bases between them.

The CDR3 here is CASSPLYGRYDTQYF. The CDR3 DNA follows: TGTGCCAGCAGCCCATTATACGGGAGATACGATACGCAGTATTTT. The chain is built from TRBV7-2 and TRBJ2-3, with D maybe TRBD2 (6 bases). V lost 5 bases and J lost 6, with 18 bases in between. The CDR3 is 15 amino acids. Germline CDR1 and CDR2: SGHTA and FQGNSA.

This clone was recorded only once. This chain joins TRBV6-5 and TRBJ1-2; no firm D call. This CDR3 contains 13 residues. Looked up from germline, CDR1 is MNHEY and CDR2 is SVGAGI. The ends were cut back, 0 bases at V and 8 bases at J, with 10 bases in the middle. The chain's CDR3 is CASSYSKARGYTF. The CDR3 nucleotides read TGTGCCAGCAGTTACTCGAAGGCTCGCGGCTACACCTTC.

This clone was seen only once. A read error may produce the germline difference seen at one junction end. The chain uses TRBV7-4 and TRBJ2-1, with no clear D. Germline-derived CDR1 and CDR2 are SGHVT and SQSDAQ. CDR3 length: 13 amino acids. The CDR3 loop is CASTLNKYNEQFF. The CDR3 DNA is TGTGCCAGCACCTTAAACAAGTACAATGAGCAGTTCTTC.

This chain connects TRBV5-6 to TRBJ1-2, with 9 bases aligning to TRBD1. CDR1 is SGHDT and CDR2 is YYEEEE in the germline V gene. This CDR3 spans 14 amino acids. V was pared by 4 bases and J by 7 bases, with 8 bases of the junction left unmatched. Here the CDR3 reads CASSRGTGLGGYTF. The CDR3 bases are TGTGCCAGCAGCCGCGGGACAGGGTTAGGTGGCTACACCTTC.